The 15 T cell receptor beta chains listed next were all sequenced from one sample in a study of technical replicates of blood from a handful of donors. Here immunoSEQ multiplex PCR was the method, and the copy in TCRdb shows in-frame clones only, minus some. This table holds around 80,000 clones, around 91% found once. The sequencing input was T cells isolated from PBMCs. The receptors stem from a human donor in good health.

The CDR3 nucleotides are TGTGCCAGCAGTCCTGTAGCGGGAGAGGCGCAAAACATTCAGTACTTC. This sequence encodes CASSPVAGEAQNIQYF. This rearrangement joins TRBV27 to TRBJ2-4; 9 positions agree with TRBD2. The CDR3 runs 16 residues. Germline CDR1 is MNHEY and CDR2 is SMNVEV (reference sequence). J was trimmed by 5 bases and V by 5 bases; bases with no gene match: 10.

This clone was recorded only once. The chain links TRBV5-4 to TRBJ2-1; 10 bases match TRBD2. Trimming at V came to 1 base and at J to 7 bases, leaving 5 bases not matched to a gene. This CDR3 region has 15 residues. In germline, CDR1 is SGHNT, CDR2 YYREEE (reference sequence). The CDR3 region has the DNA TGTGCCAGCAGCTTGTCGCTAGCGGGGGTGAATGAGCAGTTCTTC. This sequence encodes CASSLSLAGVNEQFF.

The V call is TRBV9, the J call TRBJ2-1; 8 bases line up with TRBD1. CDR1 and CDR2 from the germline V gene are SGDLS and YYNGEE. The CDR3 runs to 15 residues. V shed 2 bases, J shed 4 bases, and the junction held 5 bases outside the gene matches. CDR3 sequence reads: CASSVARQGYNEQFF. As DNA, the CDR3 is TGTGCCAGCAGCGTTGCGAGACAGGGGTACAATGAGCAGTTCTTC.

The sample holds one count of this clone. The rearrangement joins TRBV19 to TRBJ1-1; weak D call: TRBD1 (6 bases). V lost 9 bases to trimming and J lost 0 bases, with 11 bases between them. From germline, CDR1 is LNHDA and CDR2 SQIVND (reference sequence). CDR3 size: 13 residues. CDR3 region: CASGQYLNTEAFF. In DNA, the CDR3 is TGTGCCAGCGGACAGTACCTGAACACTGAAGCTTTCTTT.

The V call is TRBV15, the J call TRBJ2-7; 8 nucleotides agree with TRBD1. Germline assignment: CDR1 LNHNV and CDR2 YYDKDF (reference sequence). V lost 6 bases to trimming and J lost 2 bases; unmatched junction nucleotides: 9. The CDR3 spans 15 residues. The CDR3 sequence: CATSGPRQGTYEQYF. In DNA form, the CDR3 reads TGTGCCACCAGTGGCCCGAGACAGGGGACCTACGAGCAGTACTTC.

The chain recombines TRBV5-1 with TRBJ2-7, with 11 positions matching TRBD2. The CDR3 covers 16 residues. V gave up 4 bases and J gave up 0 bases; unmatched junction bases: 6. Germline loops: CDR1 SGHRS, CDR2 YFSETQ. The CDR3 DNA reads TGCGCCAGCAGCAGCGGGACTAGCGGATTCTCCTACGAGCAGTACTTC. Translating gives CASSSGTSGFSYEQYF.

The rearrangement uses TRBV7-9 and TRBJ2-2; 11 bases match TRBD2. This CDR3 has 15 residues. Germline loops: CDR1 SEHNR, CDR2 FQNEAQ (reference sequence). J lost 4 bases, V lost 5 bases, and 3 bases had no gene match. Here the CDR3 DNA reads TGTGCCAGCAGCGACGGGACTAGCGGCACCGGGGAGCTGTTTTTT. Translated, it gives CASSDGTSGTGELFF.

In its sample, this clone was seen once. The chain is built from TRBV4-1 and TRBJ1-2; D may be TRBD1 (5 bases). Trimming took 3 bases from V and 1 from J, leaving 12 bases between them. The CDR3 spans 15 residues. In germline, CDR1 is MGHRA, CDR2 YSYEKL. CDR3 sequence reads: CASSHDQTVNYGYTF. CDR3 nucleotides: TGCGCCAGCAGCCACGATCAGACAGTTAACTATGGCTACACCTTC.

The J gene is TRBJ2-1, the V gene TRBV9; D is uncertain. The V and J ends lost 4 bases and 2 bases respectively, with 13 bases between them. The length of the CDR3 is 15 residues. Germline V CDR1 and CDR2: SGDLS, YYNGEE. The CDR3: CASSPPRFPYNEQFF. The DNA for the CDR3 is TGTGCCAGCAGCCCCCCTAGATTCCCCTACAATGAGCAGTTCTTC.

This clone was seen a few times. This chain uses TRBV28 with TRBJ1-1; D is possibly TRBD1 (5 bases). The CDR3 is made up of 14 amino acids. Trimming shortened V by 3 bases and J by 0 bases, and 8 bases separated the two germline ends. In germline, CDR1 is MDHEN, CDR2 SYDVKM. Here the CDR3 DNA reads TGTGCCAGCAGTTTTATAGGGGTGAACACTGAAGCTTTCTTT. Protein: CASSFIGVNTEAFF.

This chain uses TRBV28 with TRBJ2-7; 8 positions agree with TRBD2. The CDR3 consists of 16 residues. Germline V gene sequence: CDR1 MDHEN, CDR2 SYDVKM. Germline trimming cut 5 bases from V and 0 bases from J; bases unmatched to any gene: 9. The CDR3 sequence: CASSIIDSGNSYEQYF. The CDR3 bases are TGTGCCAGCAGTATTATAGATAGCGGGAACTCCTACGAGCAGTACTTC.

This chain connects TRBV4-1 to TRBJ1-2; TRBD1 aligns across 12 bases. Trimming took 3 bases from V and 11 from J; bases not matched to a gene: 7. The V gene's germline CDR1 is MGHRA and CDR2 YSYEKL. This CDR3 contains 14 residues. The CDR3 DNA reads TGCGCCAGCAGCCAGGGACAGGGGGCGGTTGTATACACCTTC. Translating gives CASSQGQGAVVYTF.

The CDR3 bases are TGTGCCAGCAGTTCTGTCCGGGGCTCCTACGAGCAGTACTTC. Protein sequence: CASSSVRGSYEQYF. This chain joins TRBV27 and TRBJ2-7; possible D gene TRBD2, 5 bases. The ends were cut back, 4 bases at V and 0 bases at J, with 10 bases in the middle. This CDR3 is built from 14 residues. Germline V gives CDR1 MNHEY, CDR2 SMNVEV (reference sequence).

This rearrangement joins TRBV2 to TRBJ2-7; D is uncertain. Trimming shortened V by 10 bases and J by 4 bases, and 14 bases separated the two germline ends. The CDR3 totals 12 residues. The V gene's germline CDR1 is SNHLY and CDR2 FYNNEI. CDR3: CATRVSLYEQYF. The CDR3 DNA sequence: TGTGCCACTAGAGTTTCCCTTTACGAGCAGTACTTC.

The rearrangement joins TRBV5-1 to TRBJ2-7; no reliable D call. The CDR3 sequence is 13 residues long. From germline, CDR1 is SGHRS and CDR2 YFSETQ. The V and J ends lost 7 bases and 4 bases respectively, with 15 bases between them. CDR3 coding DNA: TGCGCCAGCGCGGATTACCCGGATTACGAGCAGTACTTC. Translation: CASADYPDYEQYF.